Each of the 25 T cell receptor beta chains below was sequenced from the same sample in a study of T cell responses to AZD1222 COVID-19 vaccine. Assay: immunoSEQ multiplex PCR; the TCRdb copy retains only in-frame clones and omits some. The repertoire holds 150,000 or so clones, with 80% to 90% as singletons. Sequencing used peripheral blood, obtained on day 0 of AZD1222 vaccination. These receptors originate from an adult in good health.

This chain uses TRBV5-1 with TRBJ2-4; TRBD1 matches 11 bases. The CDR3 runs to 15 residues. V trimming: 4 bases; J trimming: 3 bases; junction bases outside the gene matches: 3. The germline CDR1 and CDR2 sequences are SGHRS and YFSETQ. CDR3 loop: CASSPGTGGKNIQYF. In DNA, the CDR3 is TGCGCCAGCAGCCCTGGGACAGGGGGCAAAAACATTCAGTACTTC.

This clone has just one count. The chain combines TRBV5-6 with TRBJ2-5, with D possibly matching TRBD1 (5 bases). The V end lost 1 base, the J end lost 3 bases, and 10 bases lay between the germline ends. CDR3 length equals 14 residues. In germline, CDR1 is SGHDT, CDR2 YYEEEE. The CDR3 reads CASSLFDRKETQYF. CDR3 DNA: TGTGCCAGCAGCTTGTTCGACAGAAAAGAGACCCAGTACTTC.

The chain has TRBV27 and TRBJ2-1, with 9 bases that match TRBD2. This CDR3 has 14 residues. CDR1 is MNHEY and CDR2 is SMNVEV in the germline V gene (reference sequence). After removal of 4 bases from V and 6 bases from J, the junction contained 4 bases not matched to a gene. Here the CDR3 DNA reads TGTGCCAGCAGTTCGGGACTAGCTTCCAATGAGCAGTTCTTC. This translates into CASSSGLASNEQFF.

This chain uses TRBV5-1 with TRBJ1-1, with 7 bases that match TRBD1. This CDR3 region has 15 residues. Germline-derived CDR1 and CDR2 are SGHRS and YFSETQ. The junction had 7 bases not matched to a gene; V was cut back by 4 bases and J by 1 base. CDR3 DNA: TGCGCCAGCAGCCCCCGGACAGGATCGAACACTGAAGCTTTCTTT. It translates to CASSPRTGSNTEAFF.

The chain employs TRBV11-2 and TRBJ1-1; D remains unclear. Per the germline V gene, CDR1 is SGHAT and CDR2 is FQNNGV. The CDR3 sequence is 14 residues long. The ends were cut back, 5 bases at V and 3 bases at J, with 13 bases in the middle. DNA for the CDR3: TGTGCCAGCAGCACACGGAAACTCGACACTGAAGCTTTCTTT. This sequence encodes CASSTRKLDTEAFF.

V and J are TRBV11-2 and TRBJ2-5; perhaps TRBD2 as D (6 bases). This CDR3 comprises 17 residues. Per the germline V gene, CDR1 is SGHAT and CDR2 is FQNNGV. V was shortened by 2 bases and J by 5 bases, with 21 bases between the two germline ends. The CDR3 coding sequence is TGTGCCAGCAGCTTAAGGGAAAGGCGGGATATTATGGAGACCCAGTACTTC. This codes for CASSLRERRDIMETQYF.

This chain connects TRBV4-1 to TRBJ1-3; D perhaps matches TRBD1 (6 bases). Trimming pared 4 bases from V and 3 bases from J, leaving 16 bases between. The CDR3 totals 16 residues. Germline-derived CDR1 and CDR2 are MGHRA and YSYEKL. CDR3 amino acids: CASSPLGARGGNTIYF. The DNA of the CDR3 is TGCGCCAGCAGCCCCCTAGGGGCCAGGGGTGGAAACACCATATATTTT.

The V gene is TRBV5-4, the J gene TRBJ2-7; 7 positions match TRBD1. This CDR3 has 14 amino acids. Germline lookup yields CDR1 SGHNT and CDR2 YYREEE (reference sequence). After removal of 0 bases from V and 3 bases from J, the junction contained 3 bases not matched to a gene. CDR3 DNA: TGTGCCAGCAGCTTGGGACAGGGAATCTACGAGCAGTACTTC. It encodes CASSLGQGIYEQYF.

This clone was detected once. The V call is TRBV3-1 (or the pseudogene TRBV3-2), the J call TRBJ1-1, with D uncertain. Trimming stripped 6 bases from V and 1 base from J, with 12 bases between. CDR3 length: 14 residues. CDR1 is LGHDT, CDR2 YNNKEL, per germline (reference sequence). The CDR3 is CASRVRGPNTEAFF. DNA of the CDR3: TGTGCCAGCAGGGTACGAGGTCCGAACACTGAAGCTTTCTTT.

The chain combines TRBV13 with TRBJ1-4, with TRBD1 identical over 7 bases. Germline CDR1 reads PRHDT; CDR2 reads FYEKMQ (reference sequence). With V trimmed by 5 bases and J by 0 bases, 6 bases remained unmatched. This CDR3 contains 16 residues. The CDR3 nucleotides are TGTGCCAGCAGCCTCGGACAGGTTGCAACTAATGAAAAACTGTTTTTT. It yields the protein CASSLGQVATNEKLFF.

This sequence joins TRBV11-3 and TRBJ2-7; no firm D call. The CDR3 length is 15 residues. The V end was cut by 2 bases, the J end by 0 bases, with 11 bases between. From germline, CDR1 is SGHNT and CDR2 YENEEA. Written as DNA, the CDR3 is TGTGCCAGCAGCTTAATCGGTCTAAGCTCCTACGAGCAGTACTTC. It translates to CASSLIGLSSYEQYF.

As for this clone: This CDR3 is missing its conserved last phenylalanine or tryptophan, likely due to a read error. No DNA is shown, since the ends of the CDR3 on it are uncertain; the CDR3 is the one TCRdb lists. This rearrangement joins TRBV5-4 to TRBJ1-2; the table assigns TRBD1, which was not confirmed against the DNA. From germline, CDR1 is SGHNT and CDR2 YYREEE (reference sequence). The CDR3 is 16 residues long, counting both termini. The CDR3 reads CASSLGTVASPSPPSL.

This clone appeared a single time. The CDR3 is CASSWGQGLANYGYTF. The CDR3 DNA follows: TGTGCCAGCAGTTGGGGACAGGGGCTAGCTAACTATGGCTACACCTTC. This chain connects TRBV6-5 to TRBJ1-2, with 10 bases that match TRBD1. Germline CDR1 MNHEY, CDR2 SVGAGI. The V gene end was trimmed by 4 bases and the J gene end by 0 bases; junction bases not matched to a gene: 5. The CDR3 has 16 amino acids.

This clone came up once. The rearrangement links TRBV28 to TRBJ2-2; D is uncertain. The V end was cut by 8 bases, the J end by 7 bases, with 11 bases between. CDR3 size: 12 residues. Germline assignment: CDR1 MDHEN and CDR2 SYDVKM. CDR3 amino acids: CASFLWLGELFF. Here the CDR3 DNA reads TGTGCCAGCTTTCTATGGCTCGGGGAGCTGTTTTTT.

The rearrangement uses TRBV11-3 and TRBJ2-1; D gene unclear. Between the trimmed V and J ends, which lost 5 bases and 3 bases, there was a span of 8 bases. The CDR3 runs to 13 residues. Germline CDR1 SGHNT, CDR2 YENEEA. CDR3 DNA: TGTGCCAGCAGCCCTGGGATCTACAATGAGCAGTTCTTC. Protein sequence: CASSPGIYNEQFF.

The CDR3, as DNA: TGTGCCAGCAGCGCCCGGGGCGGTGAAGCTTTCTTT. Translation: CASSARGGEAFF. The rearrangement links TRBV7-2 to TRBJ1-1, with D perhaps TRBD1 (5 bases). The CDR3 loop spans 12 amino acids. V lost 5 bases to trimming and J lost 7 bases, with 11 bases between them. Germline lookup yields CDR1 SGHTA and CDR2 FQGNSA.

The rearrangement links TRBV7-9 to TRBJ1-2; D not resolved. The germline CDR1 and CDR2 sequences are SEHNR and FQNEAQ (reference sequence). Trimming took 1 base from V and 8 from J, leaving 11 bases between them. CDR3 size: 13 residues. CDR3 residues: CASSLVQTKGYTF. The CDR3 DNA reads TGTGCCAGCAGCTTAGTACAGACAAAGGGCTACACCTTC.

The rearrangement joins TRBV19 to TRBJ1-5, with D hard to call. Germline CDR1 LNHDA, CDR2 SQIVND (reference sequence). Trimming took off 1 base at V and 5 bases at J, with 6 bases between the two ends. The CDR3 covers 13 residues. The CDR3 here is CASSIVNYQPQHF. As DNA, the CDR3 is TGTGCCAGTAGTATAGTCAATTATCAGCCCCAGCATTTT.

The CDR3 here is CASSRGAVSGNTIYF. CDR3 bases: TGTGCCAGCAGCCGGGGGGCGGTCTCTGGAAACACCATATATTTT. The V and J genes are TRBV14 and TRBJ1-3; perhaps TRBD1 as D (6 bases). Germline CDR1 and CDR2: SGHDN and FVKESK. This CDR3 region has 15 residues. The V gene lost 4 bases and the J gene lost 0 bases, with 10 bases spanning the gap.

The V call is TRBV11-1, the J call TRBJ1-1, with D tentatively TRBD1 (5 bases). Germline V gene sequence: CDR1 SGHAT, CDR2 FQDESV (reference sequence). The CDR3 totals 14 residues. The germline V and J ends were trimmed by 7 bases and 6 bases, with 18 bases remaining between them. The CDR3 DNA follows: TGTGCCAGCAACCCCACAGGATATGGCGCTGAAGCTTTCTTT. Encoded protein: CASNPTGYGAEAFF.

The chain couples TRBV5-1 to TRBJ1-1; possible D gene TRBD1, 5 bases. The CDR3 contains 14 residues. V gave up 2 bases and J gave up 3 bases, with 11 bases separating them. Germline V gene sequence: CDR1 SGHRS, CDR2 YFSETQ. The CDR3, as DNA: TGCGCCAGCAGCTTCCAGGAAGGGGACACTGAAGCTTTCTTT. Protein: CASSFQEGDTEAFF.

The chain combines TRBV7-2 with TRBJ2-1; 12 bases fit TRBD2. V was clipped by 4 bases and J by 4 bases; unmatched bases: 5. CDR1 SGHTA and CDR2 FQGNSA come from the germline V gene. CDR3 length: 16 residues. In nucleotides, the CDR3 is TGTGCCAGCAGCTCCAGGACTAGCGGGAATTACAATGAGCAGTTCTTC. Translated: CASSSRTSGNYNEQFF. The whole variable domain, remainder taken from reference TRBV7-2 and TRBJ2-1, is GAGVSQSPSNKVTEKGKDVELRCDPISGHTALYWYRQSLGQGLEFLIYFQGNSAPDKSGLPSDRFSAERTGGSVSTLTIQRTQQEDSAVYLCASSSRTSGNYNEQFFGPGTRLTVL.

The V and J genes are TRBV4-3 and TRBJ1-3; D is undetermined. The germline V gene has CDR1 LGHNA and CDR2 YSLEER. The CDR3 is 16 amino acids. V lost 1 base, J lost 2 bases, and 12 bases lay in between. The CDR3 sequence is CASSQGGRKAGNTIYF. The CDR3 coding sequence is TGCGCCAGCAGCCAAGGTGGGCGAAAGGCTGGAAACACCATATATTTT.

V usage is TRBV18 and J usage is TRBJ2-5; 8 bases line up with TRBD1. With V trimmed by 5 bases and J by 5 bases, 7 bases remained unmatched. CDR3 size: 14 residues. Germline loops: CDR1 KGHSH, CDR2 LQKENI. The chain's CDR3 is CASSATGGYETQYF. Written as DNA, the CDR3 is TGTGCCAGCTCAGCCACAGGGGGGTACGAGACCCAGTACTTC.

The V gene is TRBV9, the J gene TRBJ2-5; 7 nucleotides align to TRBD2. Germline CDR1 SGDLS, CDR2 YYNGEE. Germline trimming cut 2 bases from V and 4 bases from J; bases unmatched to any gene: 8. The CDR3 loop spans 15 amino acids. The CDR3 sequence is CASSVSTREGETQYF. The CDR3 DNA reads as TGTGCCAGCAGCGTGTCAACTAGGGAGGGAGAGACCCAGTACTTC.